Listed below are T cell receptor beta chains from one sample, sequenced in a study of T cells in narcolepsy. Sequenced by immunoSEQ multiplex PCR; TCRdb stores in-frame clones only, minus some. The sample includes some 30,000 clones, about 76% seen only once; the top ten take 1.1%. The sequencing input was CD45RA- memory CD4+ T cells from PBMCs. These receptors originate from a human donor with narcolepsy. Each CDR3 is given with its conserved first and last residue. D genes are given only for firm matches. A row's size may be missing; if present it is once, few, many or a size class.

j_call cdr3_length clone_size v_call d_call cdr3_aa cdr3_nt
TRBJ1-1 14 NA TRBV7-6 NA CASSLSGTNTEAFF TGTGCCAGCAGCTTAAGCGGAACCAACACTGAAGCTTTCTTT
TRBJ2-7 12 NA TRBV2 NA CASSGHWDEQYF TGTGCCAGCAGTGGACACTGGGATGAGCAGTACTTC
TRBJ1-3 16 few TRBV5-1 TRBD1 CASSAPGQSSGNTIYF TGCGCCAGCAGCGCTCCGGGACAGAGCTCTGGAAACACCATATATTTT
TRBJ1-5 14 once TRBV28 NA CASSLDSLNQPQHF TGTGCCAGCAGTTTAGACAGTCTCAATCAGCCCCAGCATTTT
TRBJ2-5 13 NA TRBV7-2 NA CASSTELGETQYF TGTGCCAGCAGCACAGAACTGGGAGAGACCCAGTACTTC
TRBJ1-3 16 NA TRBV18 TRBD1 CASSPPATGAGNTIYF TGTGCCAGCTCACCACCAGCGACAGGGGCTGGAAACACCATATATTTT
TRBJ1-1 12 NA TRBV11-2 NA CASSLPVGEAFF TGTGCCAGCAGCTTGCCGGTGGGTGAAGCTTTCTTT
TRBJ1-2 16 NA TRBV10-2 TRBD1 CASSGTGRGSNYGYTF TGCGCCAGCAGTGGGACAGGGCGCGGTTCTAACTATGGCTACACCTTC
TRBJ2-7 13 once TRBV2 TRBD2 CASSGGGRYEQYF TGTGCCAGCAGTGGGGGCGGGAGGTACGAGCAGTACTTC
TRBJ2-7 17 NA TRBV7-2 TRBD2 CASSHQSGTSTRNEQYF TGTGCCAGCAGCCACCAGTCCGGGACTAGCACGAGGAACGAGCAGTACTTC
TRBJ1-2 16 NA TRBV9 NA CASSVALSQGLLGYTF TGTGCCAGCAGCGTAGCTTTATCTCAGGGGTTGTTGGGCTACACCTTC
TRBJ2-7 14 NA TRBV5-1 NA CASSLDGSPYEQYF TGCGCCAGCAGCTTGGACGGGAGCCCCTACGAGCAGTACTTC
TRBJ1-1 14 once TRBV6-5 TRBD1 CASKRDRVNTEAFF TGTGCCAGCAAGAGGGACAGGGTGAACACTGAAGCTTTCTTT
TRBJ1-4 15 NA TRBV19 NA CATSPAGATNEKLFF TGTGCCACCTCCCCGGCGGGGGCTACTAATGAAAAACTGTTTTTT
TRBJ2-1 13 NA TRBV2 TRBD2 CASGTSGYNEQFF TGTGCCAGTGGGACTAGCGGATACAATGAGCAGTTCTTC
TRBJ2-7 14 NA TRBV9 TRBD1 CASSVNTGGYEQYF TGTGCCAGCAGCGTCAATACAGGGGGCTACGAGCAGTACTTC
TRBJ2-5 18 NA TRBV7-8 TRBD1 CASSLYTGVKTRRETQYF TGTGCCAGCAGCTTATATACAGGGGTAAAGACGCGCAGAGAGACCCAGTACTTC
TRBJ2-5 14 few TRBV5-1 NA CASSSGTNQETQYF TGCGCCAGCAGCTCTGGCACGAACCAAGAGACCCAGTACTTC
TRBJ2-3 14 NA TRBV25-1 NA CASSPAGSGDTQYF TGTGCCAGCAGTCCAGCGGGCTCGGGGGATACGCAGTATTTT
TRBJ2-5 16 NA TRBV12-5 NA CASGLPMRPSGGTQYF TGTGCTAGTGGTTTGCCGATGAGACCCTCCGGCGGGACCCAGTACTTC
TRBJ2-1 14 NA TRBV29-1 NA CSVDALASYNEQFF TGCAGCGTGGACGCACTAGCTTCCTACAATGAGCAGTTCTTC
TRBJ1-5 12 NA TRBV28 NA CASSLGQGPQHF TGTGCCAGCAGTTTAGGCCAGGGGCCCCAGCATTTT
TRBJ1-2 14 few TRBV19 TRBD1 CASSSRQGKESYTF TGTGCCAGTAGTTCCCGACAGGGCAAAGAAAGCTACACCTTC
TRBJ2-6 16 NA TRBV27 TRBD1 CASSRDRVSGANVLTF TGTGCCAGCAGTCGAGACAGGGTGTCTGGGGCCAACGTCCTGACTTTC
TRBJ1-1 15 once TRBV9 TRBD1 CASSITGATNTEAFF TGTGCCAGCAGCATAACAGGGGCGACGAACACTGAAGCTTTCTTT
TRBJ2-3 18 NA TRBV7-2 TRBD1 CASSLTLQGARATDTQYF TGTGCCAGCAGCCTTACATTACAGGGGGCCAGGGCCACAGATACGCAGTATTTT
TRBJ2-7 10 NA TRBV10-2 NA CASAKYEQYF TGCGCCAGCGCCAAGTACGAGCAGTACTTC
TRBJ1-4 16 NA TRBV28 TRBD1 CASRSAYRGTVEKLFF TGTGCCAGCAGGTCCGCATACAGGGGGACGGTTGAAAAACTGTTTTTT
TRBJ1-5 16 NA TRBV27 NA CASRTSGRFSNQPQHF TGTGCCAGCAGGACCTCTGGACGGTTTAGCAATCAGCCCCAGCATTTT
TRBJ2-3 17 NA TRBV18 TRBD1 CASSPKTGTGNTDTQYF TGTGCCAGCTCACCGAAGACCGGGACAGGGAACACAGATACGCAGTATTTT
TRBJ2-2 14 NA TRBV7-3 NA CASSSGQSTGELFF TGTGCCAGCAGCTCCGGACAGTCCACCGGGGAGCTGTTTTTT
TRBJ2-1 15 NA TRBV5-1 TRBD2 CASSLESSGYNEQFF TGCGCCAGCAGCTTGGAGTCTAGCGGATACAATGAGCAGTTCTTC
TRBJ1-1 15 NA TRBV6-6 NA CASSSREQRNTEAFF TGTGCCAGCAGTTCTAGGGAACAGAGGAACACTGAAGCTTTCTTT
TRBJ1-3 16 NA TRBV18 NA CASSPSTGGSGNTIYF TGTGCCAGCTCACCTTCCACGGGGGGCTCTGGAAACACCATATATTTT
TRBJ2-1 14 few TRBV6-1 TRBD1 CASTDRGIYNEQFF TGTGCCAGCACGGACAGGGGGATCTACAATGAGCAGTTCTTC
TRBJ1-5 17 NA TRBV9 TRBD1 CASSVEKGAISNQPQHF TGTGCCAGCAGCGTAGAAAAGGGGGCGATTAGCAATCAGCCCCAGCATTTT
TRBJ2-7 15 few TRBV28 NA CASSLTQGGAYEQYF TGTGCCAGCAGTTTGACACAGGGAGGAGCCTACGAGCAGTACTTC
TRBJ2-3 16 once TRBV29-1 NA CSVPIGGFASTDTQYF TGCAGCGTCCCGATCGGCGGGTTTGCTAGCACAGATACGCAGTATTTT